This T cell receptor beta chain came from a study of human T cells and chemical hapten exposure. Whole-study context: All through the approximately 22-week study, the scalp of each patient received diphenylcyclopropenone doses weekly. Cases of alopecia areata, totalis or universalis occurred in a predominantly female patient group.

Sample time point: patch test 2, 6 weeks after DPC sensitization. The treatment here: therapeutic diphenylcyclopropenone sensitization with weekly scalp DPC. V was pared by 0 bases and J by 0 bases, with 2 bases of the junction left unmatched. The CDR3 runs 15 residues. Germline assignment: CDR1 DFQATT and CDR2 SNEGSKA (reference sequence). A single record per CDR3 protein comes from TCRdb applying MiXCR to the RACE reads. The data show about 82,000 distinct CDR3 sequences, 10% seen once. This rearrangement joins TRBV20-1 to TRBJ2-3; 8 bases agree with TRBD2. The sample in question was whole blood, obtained in connection with sensitization to the hapten diphenylcyclopropenone (DPC). The source of this sequence is a woman in her 50s with alopecia areata. Some clones in this sample may be carry-over from other donors' samples. DNA for the CDR3: TGCAGTGCTAGAGATAGCGGGGACAGCACAGATACGCAGTATTTT. It codes for CSARDSGDSTDTQYF.